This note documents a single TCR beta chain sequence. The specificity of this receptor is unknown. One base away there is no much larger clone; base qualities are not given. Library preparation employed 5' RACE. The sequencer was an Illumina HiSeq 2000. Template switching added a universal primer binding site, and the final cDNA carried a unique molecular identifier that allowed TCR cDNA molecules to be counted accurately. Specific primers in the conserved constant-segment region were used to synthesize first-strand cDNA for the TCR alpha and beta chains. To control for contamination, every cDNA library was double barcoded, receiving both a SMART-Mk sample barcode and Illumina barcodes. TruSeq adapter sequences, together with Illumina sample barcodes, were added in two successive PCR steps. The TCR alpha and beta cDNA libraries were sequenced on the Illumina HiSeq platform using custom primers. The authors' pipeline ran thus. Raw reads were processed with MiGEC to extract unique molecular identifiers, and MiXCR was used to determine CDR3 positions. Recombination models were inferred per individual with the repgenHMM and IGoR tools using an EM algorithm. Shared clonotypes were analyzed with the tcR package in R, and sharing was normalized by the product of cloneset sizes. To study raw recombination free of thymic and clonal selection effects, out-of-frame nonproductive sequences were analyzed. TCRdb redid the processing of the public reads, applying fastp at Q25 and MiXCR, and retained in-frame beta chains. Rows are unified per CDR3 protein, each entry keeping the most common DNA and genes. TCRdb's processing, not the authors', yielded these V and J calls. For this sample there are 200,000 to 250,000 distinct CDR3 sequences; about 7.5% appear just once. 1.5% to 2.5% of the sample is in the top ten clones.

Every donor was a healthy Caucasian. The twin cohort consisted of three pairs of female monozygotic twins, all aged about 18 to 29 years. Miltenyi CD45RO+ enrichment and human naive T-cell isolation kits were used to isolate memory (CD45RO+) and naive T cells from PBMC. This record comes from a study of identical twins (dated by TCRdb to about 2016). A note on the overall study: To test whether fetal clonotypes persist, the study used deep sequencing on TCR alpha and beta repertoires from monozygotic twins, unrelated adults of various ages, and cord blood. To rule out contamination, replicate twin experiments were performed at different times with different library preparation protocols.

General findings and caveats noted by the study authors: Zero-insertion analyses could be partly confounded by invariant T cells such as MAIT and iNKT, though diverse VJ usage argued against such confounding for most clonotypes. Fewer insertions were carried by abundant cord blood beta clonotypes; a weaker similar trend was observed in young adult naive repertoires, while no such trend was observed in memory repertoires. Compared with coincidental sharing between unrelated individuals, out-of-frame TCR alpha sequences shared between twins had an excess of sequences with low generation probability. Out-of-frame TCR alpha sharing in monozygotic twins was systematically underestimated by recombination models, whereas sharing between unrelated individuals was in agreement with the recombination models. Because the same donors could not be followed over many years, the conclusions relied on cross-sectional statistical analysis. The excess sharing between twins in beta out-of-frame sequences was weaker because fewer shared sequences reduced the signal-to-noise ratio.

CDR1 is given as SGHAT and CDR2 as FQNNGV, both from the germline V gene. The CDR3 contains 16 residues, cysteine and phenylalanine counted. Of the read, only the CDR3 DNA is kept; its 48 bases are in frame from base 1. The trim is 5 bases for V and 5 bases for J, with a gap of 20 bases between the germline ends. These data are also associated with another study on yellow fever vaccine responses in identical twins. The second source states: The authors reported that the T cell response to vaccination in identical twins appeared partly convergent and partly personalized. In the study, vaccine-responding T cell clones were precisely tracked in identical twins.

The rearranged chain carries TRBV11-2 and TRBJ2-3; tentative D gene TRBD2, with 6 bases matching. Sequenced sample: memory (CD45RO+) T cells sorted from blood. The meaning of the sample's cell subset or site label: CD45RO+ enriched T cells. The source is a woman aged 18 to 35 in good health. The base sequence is TGTGCCAGCAGCGCTACCGGGACTTCCTTGGGAGATACGCAGTATTTT. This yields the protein CASSATGTSLGDTQYF.